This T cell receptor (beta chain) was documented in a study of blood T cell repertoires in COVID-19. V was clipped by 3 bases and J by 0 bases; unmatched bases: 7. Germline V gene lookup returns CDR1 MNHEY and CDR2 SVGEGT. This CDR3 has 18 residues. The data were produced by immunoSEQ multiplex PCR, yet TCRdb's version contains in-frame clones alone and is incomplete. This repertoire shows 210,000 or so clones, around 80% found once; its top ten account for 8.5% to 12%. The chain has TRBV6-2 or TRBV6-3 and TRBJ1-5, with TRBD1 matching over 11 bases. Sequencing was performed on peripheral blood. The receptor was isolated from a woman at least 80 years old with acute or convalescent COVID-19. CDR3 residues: CASSYPGQGGYSNQPQHF. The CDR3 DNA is TGTGCCAGCAGTTATCCGGGACAGGGGGGTTATAGCAATCAGCCCCAGCATTTT.